This is a list of T cell receptor beta chains from one sample in a study of PD-L1 blockade in urothelial cancer. The assay was immunoSEQ multiplex PCR, and TCRdb's table has in-frame clones only and misses some. The sample includes 60,000 or so clones, around 81% of them seen just once. The sample here was PBMCs, taken around atezolizumab (anti-PD-L1) treatment. The receptor set was obtained from a man aged 65-85 years with urothelial cancer. Both conserved end residues are part of each CDR3. Fields, in order: CDR3 protein, CDR3 DNA, D gene, V gene, J gene, clone size. The D gene is left open where the match is weak. A row's size may be missing; if present it is once, few, many or a size class.

CASSEQGLNIQYF	TGTGCCAGCAGTGAACAGGGGTTAAACATTCAGTACTTC	.	TRBV25-1	TRBJ2-4	.
CASNQQEEGYGYTF	TGTGCCAGCAACCAACAGGAGGAGGGCTATGGCTACACCTTC	.	TRBV2	TRBJ1-2	.
CASTDPDRVPYEQYF	TGTGCCAGTACCGATCCGGACAGGGTGCCCTACGAGCAGTACTTC	TRBD1	TRBV19	TRBJ2-7	.
CASRPVRVHEQYF	TGTGCCAGCAGGCCCGTCAGGGTCCACGAGCAGTACTTC	.	TRBV2	TRBJ2-7	.
CASSVTGTANTEAFF	TGTGCCAGCAGCGTAACTGGGACAGCGAACACTGAAGCTTTCTTT	TRBD1	TRBV9	TRBJ1-1	.
CASSPQGWDAGYTF	TGTGCCAGCAGTCCTCAGGGGTGGGATGCTGGCTACACCTTC	.	TRBV27	TRBJ1-2	.
CASSTGQLYGYTF	TGTGCCAGTAGTACGGGACAGCTCTATGGCTACACCTTC	TRBD1	TRBV19	TRBJ1-2	.
CSVLFPGGNTIYF	TGCAGCGTTCTCTTCCCTGGCGGAAACACCATATATTTT	.	TRBV29-1	TRBJ1-3	few
CAWSVIRGRGEKLFF	TGTGCCTGGAGTGTAATCAGGGGACGGGGTGAAAAACTGTTTTTT	.	TRBV30	TRBJ1-4	.
CASSERTTQETQYF	TGTGCCAGCAGTGAAAGAACCACACAAGAGACCCAGTACTTC	.	TRBV2	TRBJ2-5	.
CASSPGTGGYEQYF	TGTGCCAGCTCACCCGGGACAGGGGGCTACGAGCAGTACTTC	TRBD1	TRBV18	TRBJ2-7	.
CASGLGGRRAGANVLTF	TGTGCTAGTGGTTTGGGCGGACGGAGGGCAGGGGCCAACGTCCTGACTTTC	.	TRBV12-5	TRBJ2-6	.
CASSSGLAGYNEQFF	TGTGCCAGCAGTTCAGGACTAGCGGGTTACAATGAGCAGTTCTTC	TRBD2	TRBV25-1	TRBJ2-1	once
CASTRQGGPGNEQYF	TGTGCCAGCACCCGACAGGGGGGTCCGGGAAACGAGCAGTACTTC	TRBD1	TRBV6-6	TRBJ2-7	.
CASSQGMNRGPEAFF	TGTGCCAGCAGCCAGGGCATGAACAGGGGACCTGAAGCTTTCTTT	TRBD1	TRBV4-2	TRBJ1-1	.
CASSCGGRACRYNEQFF	TGTGCCAGCAGTTGTGGCGGGAGGGCCTGTCGGTACAATGAGCAGTTCTTC	TRBD2	TRBV28	TRBJ2-1	.
CASSQEIAGGFSSTDTQYF	TGCGCCAGCAGCCAGGAAATAGCGGGAGGTTTCTCTAGCACAGATACGCAGTATTTT	TRBD2	TRBV4-1	TRBJ2-3	.
CASSEAPLGETQYF	TGCGCCAGCAGTGAGGCACCGCTCGGAGAGACCCAGTACTTC	.	TRBV10-1	TRBJ2-5	.
CASSLAGYGYTF	TGCGCCAGCAGCTTGGCAGGGTATGGCTACACCTTC	.	TRBV5-1	TRBJ1-2	.
CASSSRGGTGMVNEQFF	TGTGCCAGCAGCTCGAGGGGCGGGACTGGGATGGTTAATGAGCAGTTCTTC	.	TRBV7-9	TRBJ2-1	once
CASSSSSGTFDEQFF	TGTGCCAGCAGCTCATCTAGCGGGACATTCGATGAGCAGTTCTTC	TRBD2	TRBV5-4	TRBJ2-1	.
CASSPGVAGAYEQYF	TGTGCCAGCAGTCCCGGGGTAGCGGGGGCCTACGAGCAGTACTTC	TRBD2	TRBV28	TRBJ2-7	.
CASSGLWDSQEQYF	TGTGCCAGCAGCGGACTCTGGGACTCCCAGGAGCAGTACTTC	.	TRBV9	TRBJ2-7	.
CASSEAQSSGYNEQFF	TGTGCCAGCAGTGAAGCGCAGTCTAGCGGGTACAATGAGCAGTTCTTC	TRBD2	TRBV2	TRBJ2-1	.
CASSVGLAGEADTQYF	TGTGCCAGCAGCGTCGGACTAGCGGGAGAAGCAGATACGCAGTATTTT	TRBD2	TRBV9	TRBJ2-3	.
CASSSTSGRPTDTQYF	TGTGCCAGCAGCTCTACTAGCGGGAGGCCCACAGATACGCAGTATTTT	TRBD2	TRBV7-2	TRBJ2-3	.
CAISDSSGSMYEQFF	TGTGCCATCAGCGACTCTAGCGGGAGTATGTATGAGCAGTTCTTC	TRBD2	TRBV10-3	TRBJ2-1	.
CASSLANGEAAAGNTIYF	TGTGCCAGCAGCTTAGCTAACGGGGAGGCGGCTGCTGGAAACACCATATATTTT	.	TRBV7-8	TRBJ1-3	few
CASSLFGDTEAFF	TGTGCCAGCAGCTTGTTCGGGGACACTGAAGCTTTCTTT	.	TRBV5-6	TRBJ1-1	.
CAWSRGGVGGELFF	TGTGCCTGGAGCAGGGGAGGGGTAGGCGGGGAGCTGTTTTTT	.	TRBV30	TRBJ2-2	.
CASSTTGEIGAFF	TGTGCCAGCAGTACAACAGGGGAGATAGGAGCTTTCTTT	TRBD1	TRBV28	TRBJ1-1	few
CASSEARVGEQYF	TGTGCCAGCAGTGAAGCGCGGGTCGGCGAGCAGTACTTC	.	TRBV6-1	TRBJ2-7	.
CASSDSGQGTGELFF	TGTGCCAGCAGTGATTCGGGACAGGGCACCGGGGAGCTGTTTTTT	TRBD1	TRBV25-1	TRBJ2-2	.
CASSVMQDTTGGYTF	TGTGCCAGCAGTGTTATGCAGGACACTACGGGTGGCTACACCTTC	.	TRBV6-1	TRBJ1-2	.
CASSLTSGRGDNEQFF	TGTGCCAGCAGCTTAACCAGCGGGAGGGGCGACAATGAGCAGTTCTTC	TRBD2	TRBV7-3	TRBJ2-1	.
CASQLALGYEQYF	TGTGCCAGCCAACTAGCTCTGGGCTACGAGCAGTACTTC	.	TRBV6-5	TRBJ2-7	.
CACLLAGSANEQFF	TGTGCCTGTCTACTAGCGGGTTCAGCAAATGAGCAGTTCTTC	TRBD2	TRBV30	TRBJ2-1	few
CASSPVTISNQETQYF	TGTGCCAGCTCACCAGTGACTATTAGCAACCAAGAGACCCAGTACTTC	.	TRBV18	TRBJ2-5	.
CAIRTGDSGNTIYF	TGTGCCATCAGAACAGGGGACTCTGGAAACACCATATATTTT	TRBD1	TRBV10-3	TRBJ1-3	once
CASSLRDFSTDTQYF	TGTGCCAGTAGTTTACGGGATTTTAGCACAGATACGCAGTATTTT	.	TRBV19	TRBJ2-3	.